Below are 26 T cell receptor beta chains sequenced from a single sample in a study of blood T cell repertoires in COVID-19. Method: immunoSEQ multiplex PCR; TCRdb's copy keeps in-frame clones and lacks some. The sample lists tens of thousands of clones, about nine tenths occurring once. Material: peripheral blood. These receptors were collected from a man between 65 and 85 years old with active or convalescent COVID-19.

The chain has TRBV6-5 and TRBJ1-2; 11 nucleotides line up with TRBD1. The CDR3 is 14 amino acids. V trimming: 7 bases; J trimming: 4 bases; junction bases outside the gene matches: 5. Germline V gene data show CDR1 as MNHEY and CDR2 as SVGAGI. The chain's CDR3 is CASTRGQGVYGYTF. The CDR3 region has the DNA TGTGCCAGCACACGGGGACAGGGGGTCTATGGCTACACCTTC.

V gene TRBV15 combines with J gene TRBJ1-4; D is unclear. V lost 1 base and J 0 bases, leaving 12 bases between the germline ends. Germline V gene sequence: CDR1 LNHNV, CDR2 YYDKDF (reference sequence). CDR3 length: 17 residues. Here the CDR3 reads CATSRVPPGTTNEKLFF. The CDR3 DNA sequence: TGTGCCACCAGCAGAGTCCCCCCGGGGACAACTAATGAAAAACTGTTTTTT.

This sequence joins TRBV19 and TRBJ1-4; the D gene is possibly TRBD1 (5 bases). The CDR3 is 13 amino acids. Germline CDR1 is LNHDA and CDR2 is SQIVND (reference sequence). Trimming took off 5 bases at V and 5 bases at J, with 9 bases between the two ends. The CDR3 nucleotides are TGTGCCAGTAGTCTGACAGTGAATGAAAAACTGTTTTTT. This translates into CASSLTVNEKLFF. Using reference TRBV19 and TRBJ1-4 for the parts outside the CDR3, the full variable domain is DGGITQSPKYLFRKEGQNVTLSCEQNLNHDAMYWYRQDPGQGLRLIYYSQIVNDFQKGDIAEGYSVSREKKESFPLTVTSAQKNPTAFYLCASSLTVNEKLFFGSGTQLSVL.

The rearrangement links TRBV18 to TRBJ2-5, with D possibly matching TRBD2 (5 bases). Between the trimmed V and J ends, which lost 6 bases and 5 bases, there was a span of 16 bases. This CDR3 is 14 amino acids long. Germline CDR1 is KGHSH and CDR2 is LQKENI. The CDR3 here is CASSHWTALETQYF. Here the CDR3 DNA reads TGTGCCAGCTCTCACTGGACTGCCCTGGAGACCCAGTACTTC.

In regard to this clone: At the DNA level, this CDR3 is encoded by other sequences in the same sample as well. The chain recombines TRBV5-1 with TRBJ1-1; possibly TRBD1 for D (5 bases). Looked up from germline, CDR1 is SGHRS and CDR2 is YFSETQ. V was shortened by 0 bases and J by 4 bases, with 10 bases between the two germline ends. CDR3 length equals 14 residues. The CDR3 DNA reads TGCGCCAGCAGCTTGGCGGGGGGAGGCACTGAAGCTTTCTTT. Translation: CASSLAGGGTEAFF.

V gene TRBV6-2 or TRBV6-3 combines with J gene TRBJ2-7, with 8 bases lining up with TRBD2. Looked up from germline, CDR1 is MNHEY and CDR2 is SVGEGT. The CDR3 loop spans 18 amino acids. Trimming at V came to 3 bases and at J to 3 bases, leaving 16 bases not matched to a gene. CDR3 nucleotide sequence: TGTGCCAGCAGTTATTCCAGCCTTCTCGCGGGAGGATACTACGAGCAGTACTTC. It translates to CASSYSSLLAGGYYEQYF.

V gene TRBV10-2 combines with J gene TRBJ1-1; D is uncertain. The CDR3 sequence is 13 residues long. The germline CDR1 and CDR2 sequences are WSHSY and SAAADI. V lost 6 bases and J 5 bases, leaving 13 bases between the germline ends. The CDR3 spells CASRGGGGTEAFF. In DNA, the CDR3 is TGCGCCAGCAGGGGCGGAGGCGGGACTGAAGCTTTCTTT.

V usage is TRBV18 and J usage is TRBJ1-5; tentatively, D is TRBD1 (6 bases). The CDR3 length is 15 residues. Deletions cut 4 bases from V and 2 bases from J, with 12 bases between. Per germline, CDR1 KGHSH and CDR2 LQKENI. CDR3 DNA sequence: TGTGCCAGCTCACAGGGGAAGGGGGGCAATCAGCCCCAGCATTTT. This sequence encodes CASSQGKGGNQPQHF.

The V and J genes are TRBV3-1 (or the pseudogene TRBV3-2) and TRBJ2-1; tentatively, D is TRBD2 (5 bases). V lost 0 bases and J lost 14, with 11 bases in between. The CDR3 runs to 12 residues. Looked up from germline, CDR1 is LGHDT and CDR2 is YNNKEL (reference sequence). The CDR3 loop reads CASSQEGGSKFF. The CDR3 DNA follows: TGTGCCAGCAGCCAAGAAGGTGGGAGCAAGTTCTTC.

The chain couples TRBV28 to TRBJ2-2; 7 positions agree with TRBD2. V shed 3 bases and J 4 bases; nucleotides not matched to a gene: 14. The germline V gene encodes CDR1 MDHEN and CDR2 SYDVKM. The CDR3 extends over 18 amino acids. CDR3 DNA sequence: TGTGCCAGCAGTTTGACGGGTGGCGGGAGAACGGGCACCGGGGAGCTGTTTTTT. It specifies CASSLTGGGRTGTGELFF.

The V call is TRBV28, the J call TRBJ2-2, with a weak D call TRBD2 (5 bases). V lost 3 bases and J lost 5, with 13 bases in between. Per the germline V gene, CDR1 is MDHEN and CDR2 is SYDVKM. CDR3 size: 15 residues. In nucleotides, the CDR3 is TGTGCCAGCAGTTTTTGGCCCGGGGAGACCGGGGAGCTGTTTTTT. Its protein product is CASSFWPGETGELFF.

This chain links TRBV6-5 with TRBJ1-3; D is unresolved. Germline values: CDR1 MNHEY, CDR2 SVGAGI. The V end was cut by 7 bases, the J end by 0 bases, with 10 bases between. CDR3 length equals 14 residues. In nucleotides, the CDR3 is TGTGCCAGCATGACACTCAGCTCTGGAAACACCATATATTTT. The encoded protein is CASMTLSSGNTIYF.

This clone was counted between two and nine times. The chain has TRBV28 and TRBJ2-3, with a weak D call TRBD1 (6 bases). Trimming stripped 2 bases from V and 7 bases from J, with 16 bases between. Germline V lookup: CDR1 MDHEN, CDR2 SYDVKM. The CDR3 has 15 residues. CDR3 region: CASSLMAGALHTQYF. The DNA of the CDR3 is TGTGCCAGCAGTTTAATGGCAGGGGCTCTTCATACGCAGTATTTT.

The chain combines TRBV28 with TRBJ2-2, with 12 bases matching TRBD2. CDR3 length: 17 residues. The V segment lost 2 bases and the J segment 7 bases; nucleotides outside the gene matches: 8. Germline V gives CDR1 MDHEN, CDR2 SYDVKM. The CDR3: CASSLLAGGPHSGELFF. DNA of the CDR3: TGTGCCAGCAGTTTACTAGCGGGAGGGCCCCACAGCGGGGAGCTGTTTTTT. The variable domain in full, with the rest retrieved from reference TRBV28 and TRBJ2-2, is DVKVTQSSRYLVKRTGEKVFLECVQDMDHENMFWYRQDPGLGLRLIYFSYDVKMKEKGDIPEGYSVSREKKERFSLILESASTNQTSMYLCASSLLAGGPHSGELFFGEGSRLTVL.

The rearrangement links TRBV18 to TRBJ1-2; D ambiguous. V was trimmed by 0 bases and J by 2 bases, leaving 7 bases between them. Looked up from germline, CDR1 is KGHSH and CDR2 is LQKENI. CDR3 length equals 14 residues. In DNA, the CDR3 is TGTGCCAGCTCACCACCTTCGGTAAACTATGGCTACACCTTC. Translated: CASSPPSVNYGYTF. Combining the CDR3 with reference TRBV18 and TRBJ1-2 gives the whole variable domain NAGVMQNPRHLVRRRGQEARLRCSPMKGHSHVYWYRQLPEEGLKFMVYLQKENIIDESGMPKERFSAEFPKEGPSILRIQQVVRGDSAAYFCASSPPSVNYGYTFGSGTRLTVV.

The J gene is TRBJ1-5, the V gene TRBV28, with D perhaps TRBD1 (5 bases). V was shortened by 5 bases and J by 7 bases, with 12 bases between the two germline ends. The CDR3 spans 13 residues. Germline values: CDR1 MDHEN, CDR2 SYDVKM. DNA of the CDR3: TGTGCCAGCAGTCCGGGGGTTGTCCAGCCCCAGCATTTT. This translates into CASSPGVVQPQHF.

The chain has TRBV27 and TRBJ2-1; TRBD1 agrees at 10 bases. The V gene's germline CDR1 is MNHEY and CDR2 SMNVEV (reference sequence). The CDR3 has 17 amino acids. J gave up 9 bases and V 5 bases, and 16 bases lay outside the gene matches. CDR3 bases: TGTGCCAGCAGTATAACACCGGGACAGGGGAACTACGGTGAGCAGTTCTTC. Translated, it gives CASSITPGQGNYGEQFF.

The chain carries TRBV18 and TRBJ2-1, with D possibly TRBD2 on 6 matching bases. The CDR3 covers 12 residues. The V and J ends lost 5 bases and 7 bases respectively, with 9 bases between them. CDR1 KGHSH and CDR2 LQKENI come from the germline V gene. The CDR3 bases are TGTGCCAGCTCATCGGGGGAAAATGAGCAGTTCTTC. Protein product: CASSSGENEQFF.

The rearrangement uses TRBV19 and TRBJ2-1, with D hard to call. V shed 3 bases and J shed 2 bases, with 11 bases lying between them. Germline lookup yields CDR1 LNHDA and CDR2 SQIVND (reference sequence). The CDR3 covers 15 residues. The chain's CDR3 is CASSIGGRPYNEQFF. The CDR3 coding sequence is TGTGCCAGTAGTATCGGTGGGCGACCCTACAATGAGCAGTTCTTC.

The chain carries TRBV29-1 and TRBJ2-2; 14 bases align to TRBD2. The CDR3 runs 19 residues. Germline-derived CDR1 and CDR2 are SQVTM and ANQGSEA. The ends lost 6 bases at V and 4 bases at J; junction bases unmatched: 16. In nucleotides, the CDR3 is TGCAGCGTGAGGCTGCCTTCCGGGACTAGCGGGAGTAGCACCGGGGAGCTGTTTTTT. Encoded protein: CSVRLPSGTSGSSTGELFF.

The rearrangement links TRBV7-3 to TRBJ2-2, with a tentative D call TRBD2 (6 bases). Germline V gives CDR1 SGHTA, CDR2 FQGTGA. Deletions cut 6 bases from V and 2 bases from J, with 19 bases between. This CDR3 comprises 17 residues. The CDR3 bases are TGTGCCAGCAGTCCGAGCCCCAGCGGGCCTAACACCGGGGAGCTGTTTTTT. Translating gives CASSPSPSGPNTGELFF. Full variable domain (remainder filled in from reference TRBV7-3 and TRBJ2-2): GAGVSQTPSNKVTEKGKYVELRCDPISGHTALYWYRQSLGQGPEFLIYFQGTGAADDSGLPNDRFFAVRPEGSVSTLKIQRTERGDSAVYLCASSPSPSGPNTGELFFGEGSRLTVL.

The chain recombines TRBV5-1 with TRBJ2-5, with a tentative D call TRBD1 (5 bases). Trimming removed 0 bases at V and 3 bases at J, with 9 bases between. The CDR3 is made up of 14 amino acids. CDR1 is SGHRS and CDR2 is YFSETQ in the germline V gene. CDR3 sequence reads: CASSLGPGKETQYF. The CDR3 DNA follows: TGCGCCAGCAGCTTGGGACCAGGGAAAGAGACCCAGTACTTC.

V usage is TRBV7-3 and J usage is TRBJ1-1; D is perhaps TRBD1 (6 bases). Germline V gene sequence: CDR1 SGHTA, CDR2 FQGTGA. The CDR3 length is 15 residues. The germline V and J ends were trimmed by 5 bases and 1 base, with 14 bases remaining between them. The CDR3 spells CASSPSDRKNTEAFF. The CDR3 coding sequence is TGTGCCAGCAGCCCTTCGGACAGAAAGAACACTGAAGCTTTCTTT.

Here the CDR3 reads CASSFLGQVTDTQYF. In DNA form, the CDR3 reads TGCGCCAGCAGCTTTTTGGGACAGGTGACAGATACGCAGTATTTT. The rearrangement uses TRBV5-1 and TRBJ2-3, with 8 bases that match TRBD1. The trim removed 2 bases at V and 3 bases at J, leaving 5 bases unmatched. The CDR3 is 15 residues long. The germline V gene encodes CDR1 SGHRS and CDR2 YFSETQ.

The chain employs TRBV30 and TRBJ2-1; 8 bases align to TRBD2. This CDR3 is built from 13 residues. V was pared by 3 bases and J by 9 bases, with 7 bases of the junction left unmatched. The germline V gene encodes CDR1 GTSNPN and CDR2 SVGIG (reference sequence). The CDR3 coding sequence is TGTGCCTGGAGGGGACTAGGGCTTACTGAGCAGTTCTTC. Its protein is CAWRGLGLTEQFF.

This sequence joins TRBV11-1 and TRBJ1-2; 7 nucleotides align to TRBD1. CDR1 and CDR2 (germline): SGHAT, FQDESV (reference sequence). The CDR3 extends over 14 amino acids. The trim removed 4 bases at V and 4 bases at J, leaving 6 bases unmatched. The CDR3 reads CASSSGTALYGYTF. The DNA for the CDR3 is TGTGCCAGCAGCTCAGGGACAGCTCTCTATGGCTACACCTTC.